This T cell receptor (beta chain) was recorded in a study of CD8+ T cells in alopecia areata. The overall study: The study gave tofacitinib for 6 to 18 months, then 6 months off drug. Overall study results and limits: In scalp and blood during tofacitinib, many expanded lesional clones persisted. Scalp clonality decreased significantly with tofacitinib, and so did expanded CD8+ clones among the top 100.

This clone showed up just a few times. Its antigen is unknown. As the sequencing template, cDNA was produced by extracting RNA and reverse transcribing it. Here immunoSEQ multiplex PCR was the method, and the copy in TCRdb shows in-frame clones only, minus some. The sample comprises 130,000 to 150,000 clones, 65% to 90% of which are singletons, and more than 20% rests with the top ten. Treatment given: oral pan-JAK inhibitor, 5-10 mg twice daily. The germline V and J ends were trimmed by 11 bases and 4 bases, with 11 bases remaining between them. The CDR3 sequence is 12 residues long. Per germline, CDR1 MGHDK and CDR2 SYGVNS.

The chain joins TRBV25-1 to TRBJ2-2; a possible D gene is TRBD1 (6 bases). The clonotype originates from a human donor with alopecia areata. The sample in question was CD8+ T cells sorted from blood, obtained at week 4, from a patient treated with tofacitinib. CDR3 in DNA: TGTGCCGCTGAAGGGGGCACCGGGGAGCTGTTTTTT. Encoded protein: CAAEGGTGELFF.